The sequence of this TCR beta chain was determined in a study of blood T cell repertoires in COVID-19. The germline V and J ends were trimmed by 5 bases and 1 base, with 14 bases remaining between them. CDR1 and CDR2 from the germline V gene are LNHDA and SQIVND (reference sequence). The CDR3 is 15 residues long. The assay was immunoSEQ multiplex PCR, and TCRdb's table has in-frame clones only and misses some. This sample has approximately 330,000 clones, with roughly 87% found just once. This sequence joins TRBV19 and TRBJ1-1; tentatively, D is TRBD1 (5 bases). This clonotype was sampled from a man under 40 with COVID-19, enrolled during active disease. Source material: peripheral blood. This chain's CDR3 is CASSLPPGWNTEAFF. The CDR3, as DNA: TGTGCCAGTAGTCTCCCCCCAGGGTGGAACACTGAAGCTTTCTTT.